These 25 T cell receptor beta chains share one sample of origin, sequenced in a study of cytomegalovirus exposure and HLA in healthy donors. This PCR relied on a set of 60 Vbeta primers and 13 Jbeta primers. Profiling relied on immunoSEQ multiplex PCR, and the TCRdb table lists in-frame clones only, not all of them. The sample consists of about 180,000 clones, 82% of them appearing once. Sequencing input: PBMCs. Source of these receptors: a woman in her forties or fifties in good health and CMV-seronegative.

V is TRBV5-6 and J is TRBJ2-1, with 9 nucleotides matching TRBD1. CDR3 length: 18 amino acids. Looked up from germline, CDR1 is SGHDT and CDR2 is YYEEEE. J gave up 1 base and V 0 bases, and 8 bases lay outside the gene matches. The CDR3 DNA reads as TGTGCCAGCAGCTTGGTGGGGGACAGGGAGTCTTCCTACAATGAGCAGTTCTTC. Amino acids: CASSLVGDRESSYNEQFF.

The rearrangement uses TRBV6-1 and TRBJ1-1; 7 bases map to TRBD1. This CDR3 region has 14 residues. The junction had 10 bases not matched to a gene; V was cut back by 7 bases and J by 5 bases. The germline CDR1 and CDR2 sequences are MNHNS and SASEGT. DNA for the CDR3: TGTGCCAGCACCGCAGACAGGGCCCTAACTGAAGCTTTCTTT. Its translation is CASTADRALTEAFF.

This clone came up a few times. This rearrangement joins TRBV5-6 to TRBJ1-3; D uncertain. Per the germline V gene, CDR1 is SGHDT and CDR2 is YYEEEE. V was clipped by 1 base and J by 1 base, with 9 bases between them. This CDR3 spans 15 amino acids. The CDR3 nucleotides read TGTGCCAGCAGCTTGCCGAGAGAGTCTGGAAACACCATATATTTT. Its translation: CASSLPRESGNTIYF.

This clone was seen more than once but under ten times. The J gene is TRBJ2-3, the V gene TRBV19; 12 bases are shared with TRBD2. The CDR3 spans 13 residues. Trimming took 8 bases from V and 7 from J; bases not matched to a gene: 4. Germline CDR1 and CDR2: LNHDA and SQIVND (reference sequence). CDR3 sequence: CASRLAGEYTQYF. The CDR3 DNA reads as TGTGCCAGTCGACTAGCGGGGGAGTATACGCAGTATTTT. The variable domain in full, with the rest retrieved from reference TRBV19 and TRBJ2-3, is DGGITQSPKYLFRKEGQNVTLSCEQNLNHDAMYWYRQDPGQGLRLIYYSQIVNDFQKGDIAEGYSVSREKKESFPLTVTSAQKNPTAFYLCASRLAGEYTQYFGPGTRLTVL.

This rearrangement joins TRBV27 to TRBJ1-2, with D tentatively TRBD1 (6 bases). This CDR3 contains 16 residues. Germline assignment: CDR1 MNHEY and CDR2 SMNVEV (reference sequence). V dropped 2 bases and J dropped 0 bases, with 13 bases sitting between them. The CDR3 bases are TGTGCCAGCAGTTTAACGACACAGGGTACTAACTATGGCTACACCTTC. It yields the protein CASSLTTQGTNYGYTF.

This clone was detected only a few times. CDR3 nucleotides: TGTGCCAGCAGCTTACCGGGACTTCCAACACAGAATGAGCAGTTCTTC. It specifies CASSLPGLPTQNEQFF. The chain joins TRBV5-6 to TRBJ2-1, with a tentative D call TRBD2 (6 bases). With 2 bases removed from V and 7 bases from J, the gap between germline ends came to 19 bases. The CDR3 covers 16 residues. Germline CDR1 and CDR2: SGHDT and YYEEEE. Variable domain in full (rest from reference TRBV5-6 and TRBJ2-1): DAGVTQSPTHLIKTRGQQVTLRCSPKSGHDTVSWYQQALGQGPQFIFQYYEEEERQRGNFPDRFSGHQFPNYSSELNVNALLLGDSALYLCASSLPGLPTQNEQFFGPGTRLTVL.

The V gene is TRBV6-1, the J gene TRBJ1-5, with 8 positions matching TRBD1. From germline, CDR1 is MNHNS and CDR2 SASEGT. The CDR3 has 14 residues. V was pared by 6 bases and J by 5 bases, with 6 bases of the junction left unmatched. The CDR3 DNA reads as TGTGCCAGCAGCAGGACAGGGTATGATCAGCCCCAGCATTTT. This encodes CASSRTGYDQPQHF.

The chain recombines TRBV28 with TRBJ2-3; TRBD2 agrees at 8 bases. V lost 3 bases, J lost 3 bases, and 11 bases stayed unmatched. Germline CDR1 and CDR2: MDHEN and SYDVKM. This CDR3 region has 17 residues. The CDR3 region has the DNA TGTGCCAGCAGTTTCTCTCGTTCCGCGGGGGGAACAGATACGCAGTATTTT. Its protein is CASSFSRSAGGTDTQYF.

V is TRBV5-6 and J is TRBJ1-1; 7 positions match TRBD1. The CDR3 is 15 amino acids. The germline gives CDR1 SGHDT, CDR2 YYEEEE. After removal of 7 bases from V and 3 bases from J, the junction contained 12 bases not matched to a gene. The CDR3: CASGAQGIMDTEAFF. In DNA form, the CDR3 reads TGTGCCAGCGGCGCACAGGGGATCATGGACACTGAAGCTTTCTTT.

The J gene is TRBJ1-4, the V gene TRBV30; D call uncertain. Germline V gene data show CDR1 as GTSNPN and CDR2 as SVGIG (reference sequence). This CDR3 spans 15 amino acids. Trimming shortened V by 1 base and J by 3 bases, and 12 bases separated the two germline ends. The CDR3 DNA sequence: TGTGCCTGGAGTGGCGCCGGTCGCCCTAATGAAAAACTGTTTTTT. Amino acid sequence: CAWSGAGRPNEKLFF.

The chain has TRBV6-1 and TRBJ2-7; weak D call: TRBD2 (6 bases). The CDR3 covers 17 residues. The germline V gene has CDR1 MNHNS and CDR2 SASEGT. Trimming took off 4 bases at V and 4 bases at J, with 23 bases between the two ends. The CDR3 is CASSARGWEVVPYEQYF. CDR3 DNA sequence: TGTGCCAGCAGTGCCCGGGGATGGGAGGTAGTTCCGTACGAGCAGTACTTC.

CDR3 amino acids: CASSSGFEEPQHF. The CDR3 DNA is TGTGCCAGCTCCAGCGGTTTCGAGGAACCCCAGCATTTT. The chain uses TRBV2 and TRBJ1-5; D remains ambiguous. V was pared by 8 bases and J by 10 bases, with 18 bases between. Per germline, CDR1 SNHLY and CDR2 FYNNEI. This CDR3 has 13 amino acids.

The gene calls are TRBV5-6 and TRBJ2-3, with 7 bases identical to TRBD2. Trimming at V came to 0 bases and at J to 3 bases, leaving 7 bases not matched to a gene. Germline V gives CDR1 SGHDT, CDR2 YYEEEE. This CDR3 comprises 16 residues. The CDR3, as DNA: TGTGCCAGCAGCTTGGCCTTCGGGGGGAGGACAGATACGCAGTATTTT. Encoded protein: CASSLAFGGRTDTQYF. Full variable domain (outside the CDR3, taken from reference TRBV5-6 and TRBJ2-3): DAGVTQSPTHLIKTRGQQVTLRCSPKSGHDTVSWYQQALGQGPQFIFQYYEEEERQRGNFPDRFSGHQFPNYSSELNVNALLLGDSALYLCASSLAFGGRTDTQYFGPGTRLTVL.

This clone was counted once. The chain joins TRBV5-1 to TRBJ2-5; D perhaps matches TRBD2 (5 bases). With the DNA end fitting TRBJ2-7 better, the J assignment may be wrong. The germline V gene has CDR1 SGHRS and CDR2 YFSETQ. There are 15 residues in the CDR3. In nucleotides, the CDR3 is TGCGCCAGCAGCAAAGAGGGCCCTTCGGGCTCCGAGCAGTACTTC. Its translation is CASSKEGPSGSEQYF.

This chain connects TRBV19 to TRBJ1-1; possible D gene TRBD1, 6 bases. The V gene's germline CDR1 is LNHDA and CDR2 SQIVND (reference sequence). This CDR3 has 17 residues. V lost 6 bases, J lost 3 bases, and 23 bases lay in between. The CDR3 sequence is CASRIVGAVYLDTEAFF. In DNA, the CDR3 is TGTGCCAGTAGGATCGTGGGGGCGGTTTATCTGGACACTGAAGCTTTCTTT.

The CDR3 DNA sequence: TGTGCCAGCAGGGGACAGGAGGTCTACACTGAAGCTTTCTTT. Translating gives CASRGQEVYTEAFF. The chain couples TRBV2 to TRBJ1-1, with 8 bases fitting TRBD1. This CDR3 spans 14 amino acids. Trimming took 6 bases from V and 3 from J; bases not matched to a gene: 6. Germline CDR1 and CDR2: SNHLY and FYNNEI.

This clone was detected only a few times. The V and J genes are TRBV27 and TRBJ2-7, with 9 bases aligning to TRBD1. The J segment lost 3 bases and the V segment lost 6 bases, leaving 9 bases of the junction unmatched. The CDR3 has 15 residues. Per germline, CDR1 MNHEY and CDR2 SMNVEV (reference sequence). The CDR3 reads CASRLDRDRVYEQYF. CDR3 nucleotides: TGTGCCAGCAGGCTGGACCGGGACAGGGTCTACGAGCAGTACTTC.

The CDR3 nucleotides are TGTGCCGCGGGAGCCAGGGCGCTGTTTTTT. This encodes CAAGARALFF. The V and J genes are TRBV2 and TRBJ2-2; 7 bases agree with TRBD2. CDR1 is SNHLY and CDR2 is FYNNEI in the germline V gene. There are 10 residues in the CDR3. V lost 11 bases, J lost 13 bases, and 7 bases stayed unmatched.

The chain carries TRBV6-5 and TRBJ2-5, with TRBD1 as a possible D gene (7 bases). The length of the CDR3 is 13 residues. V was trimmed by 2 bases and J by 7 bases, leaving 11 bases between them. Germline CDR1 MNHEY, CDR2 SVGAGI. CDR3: CASSYGGGRTQYF. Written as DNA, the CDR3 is TGTGCCAGCAGTTACGGAGGGGGCAGGACCCAGTACTTC.

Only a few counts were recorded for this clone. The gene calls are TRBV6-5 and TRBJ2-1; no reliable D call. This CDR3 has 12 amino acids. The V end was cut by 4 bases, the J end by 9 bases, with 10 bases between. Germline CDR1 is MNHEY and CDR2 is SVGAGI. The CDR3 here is CASSLRMGEQFF. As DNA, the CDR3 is TGTGCCAGCAGTTTGCGGATGGGTGAGCAGTTCTTC.

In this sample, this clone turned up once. The chain's CDR3 is CASSKVNRGAFIDEQYF. The CDR3 nucleotides read TGTGCCAGCAGCAAAGTTAACAGGGGTGCCTTTATTGACGAGCAGTACTTC. This chain uses TRBV21-1 with TRBJ2-7; the table gives TRBD1 as D, unverified against the DNA. TRBV21-1 represents a pseudogene. The CDR3 sequence is 17 residues long.

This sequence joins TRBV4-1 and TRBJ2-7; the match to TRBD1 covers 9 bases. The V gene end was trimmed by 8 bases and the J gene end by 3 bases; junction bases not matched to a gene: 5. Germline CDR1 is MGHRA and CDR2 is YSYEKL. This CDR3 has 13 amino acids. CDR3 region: CASGQTGGYEQYF. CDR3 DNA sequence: TGCGCCAGCGGTCAGACAGGGGGCTACGAGCAGTACTTC.

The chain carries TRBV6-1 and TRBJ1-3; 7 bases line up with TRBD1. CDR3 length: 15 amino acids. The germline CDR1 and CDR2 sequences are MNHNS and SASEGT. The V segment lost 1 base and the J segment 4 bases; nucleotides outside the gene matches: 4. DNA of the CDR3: TGTGCCAGCAGTGAAGTCGAGACAGGGGGAAACACCATATATTTT. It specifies CASSEVETGGNTIYF.

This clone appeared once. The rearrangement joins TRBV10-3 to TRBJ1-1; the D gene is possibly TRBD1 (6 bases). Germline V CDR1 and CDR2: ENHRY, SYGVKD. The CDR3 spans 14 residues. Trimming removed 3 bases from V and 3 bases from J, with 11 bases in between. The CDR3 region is CAISDLGGDTEAFF. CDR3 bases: TGTGCCATCAGTGATCTTGGGGGCGACACTGAAGCTTTCTTT.

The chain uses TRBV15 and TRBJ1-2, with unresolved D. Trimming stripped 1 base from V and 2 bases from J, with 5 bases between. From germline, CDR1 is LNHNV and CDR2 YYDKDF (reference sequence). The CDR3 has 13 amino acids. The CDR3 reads CATSRGRNYGYTF. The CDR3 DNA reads TGTGCCACCAGCAGAGGGAGGAACTATGGCTACACCTTC.